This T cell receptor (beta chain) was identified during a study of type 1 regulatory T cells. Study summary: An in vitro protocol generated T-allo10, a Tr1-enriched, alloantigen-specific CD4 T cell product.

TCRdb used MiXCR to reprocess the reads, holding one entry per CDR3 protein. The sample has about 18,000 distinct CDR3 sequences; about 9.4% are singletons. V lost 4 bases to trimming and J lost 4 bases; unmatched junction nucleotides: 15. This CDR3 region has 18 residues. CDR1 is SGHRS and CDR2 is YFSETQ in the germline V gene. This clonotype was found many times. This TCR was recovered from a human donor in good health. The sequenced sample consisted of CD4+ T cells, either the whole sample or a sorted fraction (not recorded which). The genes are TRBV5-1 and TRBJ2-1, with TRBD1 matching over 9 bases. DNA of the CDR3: TGCGCCAGCAGCGGGGGACAGGGCCTGGCGGGACCTTACAATGAGCAGTTCTTC. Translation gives CASSGGQGLAGPYNEQFF. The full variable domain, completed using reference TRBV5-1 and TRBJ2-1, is KAGVTQTPRYLIKTRGQQVTLSCSPISGHRSVSWYQQTPGQGLQFLFEYFSETQRNKGNFPGRFSGRQFSNSRSEMNVSTLELGDSALYLCASSGGQGLAGPYNEQFFGPGTRLTVL.